This TCR beta chain emerged from a study of PD-L1 blockade in urothelial cancer. Study as a whole: T cell content in blood samples showed a median of 141,255.

The CDR3 loop spans 15 amino acids. Germline loops: CDR1 WNHNN, CDR2 SYGVQD (reference sequence). Trimming took 4 bases from V and 4 from J, leaving 14 bases between them. This clone appeared a single time. The method was immunoSEQ multiplex PCR; TCRdb's version includes in-frame clones alone and lacks a portion of them. This sample carries 70,000 to 95,000 clones, roughly 89% of them seen once, and the ten largest clones take over 2%. Time point defined: pretreatment peripheral blood. This clonotype originated in a man in his 60s with urothelial cancer. Sequencing used PBMCs, obtained around atezolizumab (anti-PD-L1) treatment. This chain uses TRBV10-1 with TRBJ1-3; D is possibly TRBD1 (6 bases). The CDR3 coding sequence is TGCGCCAGCAGTGCAGGGGATCGGTCAGGAAACACCATATATTTT. It codes for CASSAGDRSGNTIYF.